The 28 T cell receptor beta chains below all came from one sample that was sequenced in a study of Graves' ophthalmopathy and Graves' hyperthyroidism. Amplification from RNA transcripts yielded the TCR beta CDR3 regions. HTBI-primed RT-PCR formed the first round, and a multiplex PCR formed the second. In TCRdb, the multiplex PCR reads were re-called with MiXCR into one record per CDR3 protein. The table has over 450,000 distinct CDR3 sequences, 14% seen once. Material: blood. The receptors were sampled from a woman in her 30s with Graves' ophthalmopathy.

This chain uses TRBV19 with TRBJ1-5; D may be TRBD1 (5 bases). The CDR3 length is 14 residues. Per the germline V gene, CDR1 is LNHDA and CDR2 is SQIVND (reference sequence). Between the trimmed V and J ends, which lost 10 bases and 1 base, there was a span of 14 bases. The CDR3 bases are TGTGCCACTAACCCGGGGGGGAGCAATCAGCCCCAGCATTTT. This gives the protein CATNPGGSNQPQHF.

This clonotype was counted many times. The chain is built from TRBV6-1 and TRBJ1-2, with 8 positions matching TRBD1. V was clipped by 6 bases and J by 8 bases; unmatched bases: 5. The CDR3 length is 12 residues. CDR1 is MNHNS, CDR2 SASEGT, per germline. The DNA of the CDR3 is TGTGCCAGCAGGAAGGACAGGGTAGGCTACACCTTC. It codes for CASRKDRVGYTF.

This clonotype was observed many times. CDR3 protein: CSALGQGGPYEQYF. CDR3 in DNA: TGCAGCGCCCTGGGACAGGGTGGTCCCTACGAGCAGTACTTC. This chain uses TRBV29-1 with TRBJ2-7; 9 bases align to TRBD1. Trimming cost V 7 bases and J 2 bases; bases outside gene matches: 9. Per the germline V gene, CDR1 is SQVTM and CDR2 is ANQGSEA. The CDR3 length is 14 residues.

This clonotype was seen ten or more times. V is TRBV7-3 and J is TRBJ1-1, with 9 bases that match TRBD1. Losses at the gene ends were 3 bases for V and 5 bases for J; bases not matched to a gene: 4. Germline V gives CDR1 SGHTA, CDR2 FQGTGA. This CDR3 is built from 14 residues. The CDR3 DNA reads as TGTGCCAGCAGCTTCACAGGGGGCGAGACTGAAGCTTTCTTT. Translation gives CASSFTGGETEAFF.

This clonotype was found many times. V and J are TRBV12-3 or TRBV12-4 and TRBJ1-6; D unclear. Trimming took 4 bases from V and 9 from J, leaving 13 bases between them. CDR3 length: 14 amino acids. CDR3 amino acids: CASSSGSLGSPLHF. The CDR3 DNA follows: TGTGCCAGCAGTTCCGGCAGTCTTGGTTCACCCCTCCACTTT.

The sample holds many counts of this clonotype. The genes are TRBV12-3 or TRBV12-4 and TRBJ2-5; 8 positions match TRBD2. The J segment lost 2 bases and the V segment lost 2 bases, leaving 4 bases of the junction unmatched. The CDR3 sequence is 15 residues long. Here the CDR3 reads CASSLFSGGQETQYF. As DNA, the CDR3 is TGTGCCAGCAGTTTATTTTCGGGGGGGCAAGAGACCCAGTACTTC.

This clonotype was seen only a few times. This sequence joins TRBV4-2 and TRBJ2-5; 9 nucleotides match TRBD2. Germline CDR1 reads LGHNA; CDR2 reads YNFKEQ. V was clipped by 5 bases and J by 3 bases; unmatched bases: 7. The CDR3 runs 15 residues. Here the CDR3 reads CASSAGSGGKETQYF. In DNA, the CDR3 is TGTGCCAGCAGCGCCGGGAGCGGGGGGAAAGAGACCCAGTACTTC.

This clonotype was found many times. The rearrangement links TRBV30 to TRBJ1-2; no clear D gene. Germline V gives CDR1 GTSNPN, CDR2 SVGIG (reference sequence). This CDR3 is 15 amino acids long. With 0 bases removed from V and 0 bases from J, the gap between germline ends came to 11 bases. CDR3 DNA sequence: TGTGCCTGGAGTGTAAGGGCAGCCTCTAACTATGGCTACACCTTC. Its protein product is CAWSVRAASNYGYTF.

This clonotype was recorded many times. The V and J genes are TRBV10-2 and TRBJ1-1; D perhaps matches TRBD1 (5 bases). Germline CDR1 and CDR2: WSHSY and SAAADI. The CDR3 extends over 12 amino acids. Trimming pared 9 bases from V and 5 bases from J, leaving 13 bases between. The DNA for the CDR3 is TGCGCCAGTCAGATCGGGGGAACTGAAGCTTTCTTT. Protein: CASQIGGTEAFF.

This clonotype was seen ten or more times. CDR3 coding DNA: TGTGCCAGCAGTGTGCCGGGACAGGGTATTTATGGCTACACCTTC. Its translation: CASSVPGQGIYGYTF. V usage is TRBV2 and J usage is TRBJ1-2; 9 bases line up with TRBD1. The CDR3 is 15 residues long. Germline V gene lookup returns CDR1 SNHLY and CDR2 FYNNEI. The V segment lost 4 bases and the J segment 5 bases; nucleotides outside the gene matches: 8.

This clonotype was recorded at least ten times. The chain employs TRBV6-5 and TRBJ1-5, with unresolved D. Germline assignment: CDR1 MNHEY and CDR2 SVGAGI. CDR3 length: 15 residues. V was clipped by 4 bases and J by 1 base, with 11 bases between them. CDR3 loop: CASSSTRLSNQPQHF. The CDR3 region has the DNA TGTGCCAGCAGTTCGACACGACTGAGCAATCAGCCCCAGCATTTT.

There are a few counts of this clonotype. The chain employs TRBV6-1 and TRBJ1-1; 7 bases align to TRBD1. V gave up 5 bases and J gave up 2 bases; unmatched junction bases: 8. Per the germline V gene, CDR1 is MNHNS and CDR2 is SASEGT. This CDR3 is 15 amino acids long. The CDR3 spells CASSRTGGRNTEAFF. CDR3 coding DNA: TGTGCCAGCAGTCGGACAGGAGGGAGAAACACTGAAGCTTTCTTT.

This clonotype has a count of ten or more. This rearrangement joins TRBV9 to TRBJ2-7; D tentatively fits TRBD1 or TRBD2 (5 bases each). The CDR3 is 18 amino acids. Trimming removed 3 bases from V and 7 bases from J, with 29 bases in between. Germline-derived CDR1 and CDR2 are SGDLS and YYNGEE. The CDR3 coding sequence is TGTGCCAGCAGCGACGACCTTACTCCGGAGGACACCAGTAGGGAGCAGTACTTC. Its protein is CASSDDLTPEDTSREQYF.

This clonotype was counted a few times. The chain has TRBV6-1 and TRBJ2-7; unclear D gene. V was shortened by 7 bases and J by 4 bases, with 17 bases between the two germline ends. The CDR3 consists of 14 residues. CDR1 and CDR2 from the germline V gene are MNHNS and SASEGT. The CDR3 protein is CASKRLSSRYEQYF. As DNA, the CDR3 is TGTGCCAGCAAACGACTCTCCTCAAGGTACGAGCAGTACTTC.

This clonotype appeared many times. V gene TRBV19 combines with J gene TRBJ1-6; tentatively, D is TRBD1 (6 bases). This CDR3 is built from 14 residues. V lost 6 bases and J 5 bases, leaving 11 bases between the germline ends. CDR1 and CDR2 from the germline V gene are LNHDA and SQIVND (reference sequence). This CDR3 reads CASSLGQNNSPLHF. The CDR3 DNA follows: TGTGCCAGTAGCTTAGGACAGAATAATTCACCCCTCCACTTT.

In this sample, this clonotype turned up many times. The chain uses TRBV7-2 and TRBJ2-5; 9 nucleotides line up with TRBD2. Germline CDR1 reads SGHTA; CDR2 reads FQGNSA. J gave up 8 bases and V 10 bases, and 8 bases lay outside the gene matches. This CDR3 spans 12 amino acids. This CDR3 is CATSGTSYTQYF. CDR3 DNA: TGTGCCACCTCCGGGACTAGCTACACCCAGTACTTC.

This clonotype was seen only a few times. This chain links TRBV2 with TRBJ2-2; 7 nucleotides align to TRBD1. Germline CDR1 reads SNHLY; CDR2 reads FYNNEI. J was trimmed by 4 bases and V by 7 bases; bases with no gene match: 6. The CDR3 spans 14 residues. The CDR3: CASKRQGGTGELFF. The CDR3 DNA reads TGTGCCAGCAAAAGACAGGGCGGCACCGGGGAGCTGTTTTTT.

This clonotype was detected ten times or more. The rearrangement joins TRBV27 to TRBJ2-2; maybe TRBD1 (5 bases). V was cut by 7 bases and J by 1 base, with 10 bases left in between. The CDR3 sequence is 14 residues long. Germline lookup yields CDR1 MNHEY and CDR2 SMNVEV (reference sequence). This chain's CDR3 is CASTLTGNTGELFF. CDR3 coding DNA: TGTGCCAGCACCCTTACAGGGAACACCGGGGAGCTGTTTTTT.

This clonotype was observed a handful of times. The V gene is TRBV6-5, the J gene TRBJ2-2; 8 bases map to TRBD1. The germline CDR1 and CDR2 sequences are MNHEY and SVGAGI. This CDR3 is 16 amino acids long. The ends lost 4 bases at V and 4 bases at J; junction bases unmatched: 8. DNA of the CDR3: TGTGCCAGCAGTTCACCAGGGGGCGCGGGCACCGGGGAGCTGTTTTTT. Residues: CASSSPGGAGTGELFF.

This clonotype showed up many times. The chain recombines TRBV20-1 with TRBJ2-5, with D perhaps assigned TRBD1 or TRBD2 (5 bases each). The CDR3 is made up of 14 amino acids. Germline CDR1 reads DFQATT; CDR2 reads SNEGSKA (reference sequence). V was shortened by 0 bases and J by 5 bases, with 13 bases between the two germline ends. The CDR3 coding sequence is TGCAGTGCTAGAGATGGGTCAGGGACCGAGACCCAGTACTTC. Translation gives CSARDGSGTETQYF.

V usage is TRBV30 and J usage is TRBJ2-7; D ambiguous. This CDR3 contains 14 residues. The germline CDR1 and CDR2 sequences are GTSNPN and SVGIG (reference sequence). V lost 3 bases and J 6 bases, leaving 18 bases between the germline ends. The CDR3 DNA reads as TGTGCCTGGAGCCCAGGTTTTGAGCGAGCCGAGCAGTACTTC. As protein: CAWSPGFERAEQYF.

In its sample, this clonotype was seen many times. The V gene is TRBV6-1, the J gene TRBJ1-5, with TRBD1 matching 7 bases. CDR1 and CDR2 from the germline V gene are MNHNS and SASEGT. V gave up 4 bases and J gave up 0 bases; unmatched junction bases: 6. The CDR3 sequence is 16 residues long. CDR3 sequence: CASSATGAGSNQPQHF. CDR3 nucleotides: TGTGCCAGCAGTGCAACAGGGGCGGGTAGCAATCAGCCCCAGCATTTT.

In its sample, this clonotype was seen a few times. The chain joins TRBV5-1 to TRBJ1-1; D remains ambiguous. The germline V gene encodes CDR1 SGHRS and CDR2 YFSETQ. Trimming took 0 bases from V and 1 from J, leaving 10 bases between them. There are 15 residues in the CDR3. CDR3 protein: CASSLARRRNTEAFF. The CDR3 DNA sequence: TGCGCCAGCAGCTTGGCGCGGCGGAGGAACACTGAAGCTTTCTTT.

This clonotype was picked up many times. The genes are TRBV19 and TRBJ1-1; D remains unclear. This CDR3 comprises 12 residues. V was cut by 1 base and J by 6 bases, with 6 bases left in between. From germline, CDR1 is LNHDA and CDR2 SQIVND (reference sequence). The CDR3 nucleotides read TGTGCCAGTAGTATAGTCCACTCTGAAGCTTTCTTT. Protein product: CASSIVHSEAFF.

The chain combines TRBV6-1 with TRBJ2-4; 8 bases are a match to TRBD1. Germline CDR1 MNHNS, CDR2 SASEGT. The CDR3 is 14 amino acids. With 6 bases clipped from V and 1 base from J, the junction kept 2 bases outside the gene matches. This CDR3 reads CASRRQGAKNIQYF. The CDR3 region has the DNA TGTGCCAGCAGACGACAGGGGGCCAAAAACATTCAGTACTTC.

This clonotype was recorded many times. The J gene is TRBJ2-4, the V gene TRBV6-1, with D perhaps matching TRBD2 (5 bases). CDR1 and CDR2 (germline): MNHNS, SASEGT. This CDR3 is built from 15 residues. Trimming left V 6 bases short and J 3 bases short, with 15 bases between. CDR3 residues: CASRDWIMGKNIQYF. CDR3 nucleotides: TGTGCCAGCAGGGACTGGATTATGGGCAAAAACATTCAGTACTTC.

This chain connects TRBV6-1 to TRBJ1-3, with D unresolved. V dropped 2 bases and J dropped 0 bases, with 11 bases sitting between them. The length of the CDR3 is 16 residues. Looked up from germline, CDR1 is MNHNS and CDR2 is SASEGT. CDR3 protein: CASSENTISSGNTIYF. CDR3 DNA sequence: TGTGCCAGCAGTGAAAACACCATTTCCTCTGGAAACACCATATATTTT.

The chain links TRBV7-2 to TRBJ1-1, with D tentatively TRBD1 (6 bases). Germline values: CDR1 SGHTA, CDR2 FQGNSA. This CDR3 region has 14 residues. Trimming cost V 5 bases and J 3 bases, with 13 bases left between them. CDR3 loop: CASSQWTDHTEAFF. The CDR3 DNA reads as TGTGCCAGCAGCCAATGGACAGACCACACTGAAGCTTTCTTT.